The entry that follows covers one T cell receptor (beta chain) sequence. Its antigen is unknown. The data stem from a study of beta chain features in type 1 diabetes. The CDR3 has 13 amino acids. The germline CDR1 and CDR2 sequences are GTSNPN and SVGIG (reference sequence). Trimming left V 1 base short and J 13 bases short, with 14 bases between. A heparinised blood draw that averaged around 100 mL was obtained once from each donor. Study-level points and caveats: Among all four CD4+ subsets, Type 1 diabetes patients had TCRB CDR3s that were moderately but significantly shorter. High TCR expression in some cells could lead to their over-representation in cDNA sequencing.

The sequenced template was cDNA made from the entire isolated RNA. Assay: immunoSEQ multiplex PCR; the TCRdb copy retains only in-frame clones and omits some. The data hold 160,000 or so clones, with 63% observed a single time. The sequencing input was naive CD4+ T cells from blood. V gene TRBV30 combines with J gene TRBJ1-6; D unclear. This TCR came from a young man with type 1 diabetes. The CDR3 nucleotides read TGTGCCTGGAGTGGGACCGCCCCTTTCCCCCTCCACTTT. It is translated as CAWSGTAPFPLHF.